Sequencing of this T cell receptor beta chain was carried out in a study of T cell clonotyping in hematopoietic cell transplantation. This clone has just one count. The target antigen is unknown. Study-wide results and caveats: Graft donor and pretransplant recipient Inverse Simpson Index values predicted broader posttransplant TCR diversity. At the given depth, recipient repertoires were over 95% de novo clonotypes. Pathologically expanded recipient clonotypes increased progressively from day 30 to day 180 as diversity fell. Without cell sorting, CD4 versus CD8 contributions remain unresolved.

TCRdb keeps only in-frame clones here, not all; method: immunoSEQ multiplex PCR. This table has about 16,000 clones, 70% to 75% appearing once. This clonotype originated in a woman in her sixties or seventies in good health. Some clones in this sample may be carry-over from other donors' samples. The sequencing sample was made of peripheral blood mononuclear cells.

CDR3 sequence: CASSLGGTGSEQYF. In DNA form, the CDR3 reads TGTGCCAGCAGCTTGGGGGGGACAGGCAGCGAGCAGTACTTC. The chain has TRBV5-4 and TRBJ2-7; 8 bases map to TRBD1. The CDR3 totals 14 residues. The junction had 5 bases not matched to a gene; V was cut back by 0 bases and J by 6 bases. In germline, CDR1 is SGHNT, CDR2 YYREEE (reference sequence).